This passage covers 8 T cell receptor beta chains from one sample sequenced in a study of B cell selection in AIRE deficiency. The method was immunoSEQ multiplex PCR; TCRdb's version includes in-frame clones alone and lacks a portion of them. The data hold about 21,000 clones, with 85% to 95% observed a single time. Regulatory T cells were sorted as CD4+CD25hiCD127low/negative. Sequencing input: Tregs sorted from PBMCs. Receptor source: a human donor with AIRE deficiency.

The V gene is TRBV15, the J gene TRBJ2-3; the D is unclear. Germline CDR1 reads LNHNV; CDR2 reads YYDKDF (reference sequence). Trimming took off 3 bases at V and 4 bases at J, with 11 bases between the two ends. The CDR3 runs to 14 residues. The chain's CDR3 is CATSSRLLADTQYF. CDR3 nucleotides: TGTGCCACCAGCAGTAGACTCTTGGCAGATACGCAGTATTTT. Variable domain in full (rest from reference TRBV15 and TRBJ2-3): DAMVIQNPRYQVTQFGKPVTLSCSQTLNHNVMYWYQQKSSQAPKLLFHYYDKDFNNEADTPDNFQSRRPNTSFCFLDIRSPGLGDTAMYLCATSSRLLADTQYFGPGTRLTVL.

The chain combines TRBV6-1 with TRBJ2-2; weak D call: TRBD2 (5 bases). The V gene's germline CDR1 is MNHNS and CDR2 SASEGT. The CDR3 loop spans 13 amino acids. V was shortened by 6 bases and J by 2 bases, with 7 bases between the two germline ends. DNA for the CDR3: TGTGCCAGCAGGAGGGAAAACACCGGGGAGCTGTTTTTT. Protein product: CASRRENTGELFF.

This chain joins TRBV21-1 and TRBJ2-5; the table names TRBD2, a call not compared with the DNA. TRBV21-1 is given as a pseudogene. The CDR3 is 21 amino acids. The DNA of the CDR3 is TGTGCCAGCAGCAATGACGGGGTCTCTCCACGTCTGGCGGGAGGACGGGAGACCCAGTACTTC. This sequence encodes CASSNDGVSPRLAGGRETQYF.

The gene calls are TRBV5-1 and TRBJ2-7; 9 positions match TRBD2. This CDR3 is 20 amino acids long. The trim removed 2 bases at V and 2 bases at J, leaving 20 bases unmatched. The germline CDR1 and CDR2 sequences are SGHRS and YFSETQ. The CDR3 DNA reads TGCGCCAGCAGCTTTTACAGGGGTACAGCGGGAGGTCCCCGTACCTACGAGCAGTACTTC. It codes for CASSFYRGTAGGPRTYEQYF.

The chain combines TRBV4-1 with TRBJ2-1, with 9 bases fitting TRBD2. This CDR3 has 15 residues. Germline V lookup: CDR1 MGHRA, CDR2 YSYEKL. The V and J ends lost 0 bases and 9 bases, in that order; junction bases with no gene match: 6. The CDR3 loop is CASSQDSGSYTEQFF. The CDR3 DNA is TGCGCCAGCAGCCAAGATAGCGGGAGTTATACTGAGCAGTTCTTC.

This chain links TRBV14 with TRBJ2-7; unclear D gene. Trimming shortened V by 4 bases and J by 0 bases, and 4 bases separated the two germline ends. The germline V gene encodes CDR1 SGHDN and CDR2 FVKESK. CDR3 length equals 12 residues. CDR3 protein: CASSRVSYEQYF. The CDR3 DNA reads as TGTGCCAGCAGCCGAGTCTCCTACGAGCAGTACTTC.

The V call is TRBV6-1, the J call TRBJ2-7; TRBD2 is a possible D gene (6 bases). Per the germline V gene, CDR1 is MNHNS and CDR2 is SASEGT. The CDR3 contains 14 residues. The V end was cut by 4 bases, the J end by 6 bases, with 16 bases between. CDR3 bases: TGTGCCAGCAGTGCGGGCGGGATGGTTCCCGAGCAGTACTTC. Its translation: CASSAGGMVPEQYF.

The chain employs TRBV5-6 and TRBJ2-7; possible D gene TRBD2, 6 bases. The CDR3 loop spans 15 amino acids. Trimming pared 2 bases from V and 7 bases from J, leaving 19 bases between. Germline-derived CDR1 and CDR2 are SGHDT and YYEEEE. The CDR3 DNA follows: TGTGCCAGCAGCTTTGGAGCATGGGACTCTCGAGAGCAGTACTTC. Translated: CASSFGAWDSREQYF.